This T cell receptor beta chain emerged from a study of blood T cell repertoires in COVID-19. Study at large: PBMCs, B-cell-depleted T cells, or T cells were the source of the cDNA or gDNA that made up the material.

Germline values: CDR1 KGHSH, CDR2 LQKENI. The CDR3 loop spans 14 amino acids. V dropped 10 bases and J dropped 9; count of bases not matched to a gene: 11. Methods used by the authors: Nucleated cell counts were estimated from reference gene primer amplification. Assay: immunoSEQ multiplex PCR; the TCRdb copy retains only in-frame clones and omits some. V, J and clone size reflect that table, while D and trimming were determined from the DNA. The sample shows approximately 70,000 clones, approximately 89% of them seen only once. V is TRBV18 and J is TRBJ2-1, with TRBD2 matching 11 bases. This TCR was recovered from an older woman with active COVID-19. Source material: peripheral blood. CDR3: CATTVSGRAGEQFF. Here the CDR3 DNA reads TGTGCCACCACAGTTAGCGGGAGGGCCGGTGAGCAGTTCTTC. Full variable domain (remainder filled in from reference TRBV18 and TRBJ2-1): NAGVMQNPRHLVRRRGQEARLRCSPMKGHSHVYWYRQLPEEGLKFMVYLQKENIIDESGMPKERFSAEFPKEGPSILRIQQVVRGDSAAYFCATTVSGRAGEQFFGPGTRLTVL.